This T cell receptor beta chain was retrieved from a study of PD-1 blockade in classical Hodgkin lymphoma. Study-wide findings and caveats: Prior to therapy, complete responders displayed diversity much like that of newly diagnosed patients. Patients were excluded if nivolumab began under 1 year after ASCT (the autologous transplant). Diminished baseline TCR diversity has been reported in newly diagnosed patients relative to healthy donors.

Comments on this clone: Its cognate antigen is unknown.

Exposure to brentuximab vedotin varied, and each patient had relapsed following autologous stem cell transplantation. V lost 7 bases, J lost 4 bases, and 13 bases lay in between. CDR3 length: 13 amino acids. Germline CDR1 and CDR2: SQVTM and ANQGSEA. Here immunoSEQ multiplex PCR was the method, and the copy in TCRdb shows in-frame clones only, minus some. Of tens of thousands of clones listed, 70% are singletons. The origin of this receptor is a human donor with classical Hodgkin lymphoma. This specimen was peripheral blood mononuclear cells (PBMCs), taken before the second cycle of nivolumab. This sequence joins TRBV29-1 and TRBJ2-2, with D possibly TRBD1 on 6 matching bases. The CDR3 DNA follows: TGCAGCGCGATTCAGGGGTTCACCGGGGAGCTGTTTTTT. Its translation: CSAIQGFTGELFF.